One sample yielded the 15 T cell receptor beta chains listed below, sequenced in a study of regulatory T cells in long-lasting Graves disease. The time point is: persistent/refractory GD, antithyroid drugs over 5 years with positive TRAb. Scientists built the TCR library using RNA that was extracted from PBMCs. According to the study, TCR beta libraries were built with iRepertoire HTBI primers and CDR3-region Arm-PCR. TCRdb analysed the multiplex PCR reads with MiXCR anew, one entry per CDR3 protein. The sample carries 350,000 to 450,000 distinct CDR3 sequences, 21% recorded once. The sample consisted of peripheral blood mononuclear cells (PBMCs), taken when the disease was refractory, from a patient treated with antithyroid drugs. These receptor sequences come from a female donor with Graves disease.

A few counts support this clonotype. The junction departs from germline at one end; a sequencing error may be responsible. The chain uses TRBV19 and TRBJ1-2; TRBD1 is a possible D gene (5 bases). The CDR3 is 17 amino acids. Looked up from germline, CDR1 is LNHDA and CDR2 is SQIVND (reference sequence). The CDR3: CTSSIDVGDSRTYGYTF. The DNA for the CDR3 is TGTACCAGTAGTATAGATGTCGGAGACAGCCGTACCTATGGCTACACCTTC. Combining the CDR3 with reference TRBV19 and TRBJ1-2 gives the whole variable domain DGGITQSPKYLFRKEGQNVTLSCEQNLNHDAMYWYRQDPGQGLRLIYYSQIVNDFQKGDIAEGYSVSREKKESFPLTVTSAQKNPTAFYLCTSSIDVGDSRTYGYTFGSGTRLTVV.

This clonotype was counted a few times. The rearrangement links TRBV7-9 to TRBJ2-1; 8 bases line up with TRBD2. Germline V gene data show CDR1 as SEHNR and CDR2 as FQNEAQ (reference sequence). J lost 4 bases, V lost 5 bases, and 7 bases had no gene match. The CDR3 spans 15 residues. The chain's CDR3 is CASSLTSGAYNEQFF. In nucleotides, the CDR3 is TGTGCCAGCAGCCTCACTAGCGGAGCTTACAATGAGCAGTTCTTC.

This clonotype was recorded at least ten times. The chain uses TRBV6-1 and TRBJ2-5; no firm D call. Trimming removed 1 base at V and 4 bases at J, with 10 bases between. The germline V gene encodes CDR1 MNHNS and CDR2 SASEGT. This CDR3 is 14 amino acids long. The CDR3 region has the DNA TGTGCCAGCAGTGAAGTAGGCAGAGGAGAGACCCAGTACTTC. It translates to CASSEVGRGETQYF.

In regard to this clonotype: Its ends do not fully match the called genes, so a read error is possible. The V and J genes are TRBV11-2 and TRBJ2-7, with D unclear. This CDR3 comprises 14 residues. From germline, CDR1 is SGHAT and CDR2 FQNNGV. DNA for the CDR3: TGCGCCAGCAGCTTAAACCTTAACGTATACGAGCAGTACTTC. It translates to CASSLNLNVYEQYF.

Many counts were recorded for this clonotype. V usage is TRBV5-4 and J usage is TRBJ2-7; the D gene is possibly TRBD2 (6 bases). The germline V gene encodes CDR1 SGHNT and CDR2 YYREEE (reference sequence). V was shortened by 4 bases and J by 2 bases, with 10 bases between the two germline ends. The CDR3 runs to 13 residues. The CDR3 here is CASSVEGTYEQYF. In DNA, the CDR3 is TGTGCCAGCAGCGTGGAGGGGACCTACGAGCAGTACTTC.

The chain employs TRBV20-1 and TRBJ1-2; unclear D gene. The V end lost 4 bases, the J end lost 2 bases, and 8 bases lay between the germline ends. The CDR3 is 12 amino acids. In germline, CDR1 is DFQATT, CDR2 SNEGSKA (reference sequence). As DNA, the CDR3 is TGCAGTGCTAAATTCGGGAACTATGGCTACACCTTC. Encoded protein: CSAKFGNYGYTF.

This clonotype was recorded at least ten times. The chain couples TRBV10-3 to TRBJ1-1; 7 positions agree with TRBD1. J gave up 1 base and V 6 bases, and 5 bases lay outside the gene matches. Germline V gene lookup returns CDR1 ENHRY and CDR2 SYGVKD. CDR3 length: 14 amino acids. Here the CDR3 reads CAISPTGKNTEAFF. The CDR3 DNA reads TGTGCCATCAGCCCGACAGGGAAGAACACTGAAGCTTTCTTT.

The chain links TRBV7-9 to TRBJ2-7; 9 nucleotides align to TRBD2. V was pared by 1 base and J by 5 bases, with 6 bases of the junction left unmatched. The CDR3 consists of 15 residues. CDR1 is SEHNR and CDR2 is FQNEAQ in the germline V gene (reference sequence). The CDR3 reads CASSLVAGGPHEQYF. In DNA, the CDR3 is TGTGCCAGCAGCTTAGTTGCGGGAGGGCCCCACGAGCAGTACTTC.

This clonotype appeared many times. The chain combines TRBV2 with TRBJ2-5; D is possibly TRBD1 or TRBD2 (6 bases each). V was clipped by 0 bases and J by 5 bases, with 10 bases between them. Germline CDR1 is SNHLY and CDR2 is FYNNEI. The CDR3 consists of 14 residues. This chain's CDR3 is CASSEAGGGETQYF. In nucleotides, the CDR3 is TGTGCCAGCAGTGAAGCAGGAGGGGGTGAGACCCAGTACTTC.

This clonotype was detected many times. The chain uses TRBV5-1 and TRBJ2-7, with D perhaps TRBD1 or TRBD2 (5 bases each). The V and J ends lost 4 bases and 6 bases respectively, with 17 bases between them. Germline loops: CDR1 SGHRS, CDR2 YFSETQ. The CDR3 runs 14 residues. CDR3 protein: CASSTEGSRGEQYF. DNA for the CDR3: TGCGCCAGCAGCACCGAGGGTAGTAGGGGCGAGCAGTACTTC.

This clonotype was detected many times. The chain links TRBV28 to TRBJ1-2; no clear D gene. In germline, CDR1 is MDHEN, CDR2 SYDVKM. Trimming shortened V by 2 bases and J by 7 bases, and 11 bases separated the two germline ends. This CDR3 comprises 13 residues. CDR3 protein: CASSLRQFRGYTF. The CDR3, as DNA: TGTGCCAGCAGTTTACGGCAGTTTCGTGGCTACACCTTC.

This clonotype has at least ten counts. V usage is TRBV5-1 and J usage is TRBJ2-7, with 13 nucleotides matching TRBD2. J lost 0 bases, V lost 3 bases, and 6 bases had no gene match. CDR3 length equals 17 residues. Germline CDR1 is SGHRS and CDR2 is YFSETQ. The CDR3 DNA reads as TGCGCCAGCAGCTCGGGACTAGCGGGAAGCACCTCCTACGAGCAGTACTTC. Translated, it gives CASSSGLAGSTSYEQYF.

The genes are TRBV20-1 and TRBJ1-6; D gene uncertain. The CDR3 runs 15 residues. V gave up 0 bases and J gave up 4 bases, with 10 bases separating them. Germline loops: CDR1 DFQATT, CDR2 SNEGSKA (reference sequence). CDR3 coding DNA: TGCAGTGCTAGAGAACCCGGGCAGTATAATTCACCCCTCCACTTT. Amino acids: CSAREPGQYNSPLHF.

This clonotype has a handful of counts. The chain couples TRBV20-1 to TRBJ2-2, with 12 bases fitting TRBD2. The germline V gene has CDR1 DFQATT and CDR2 SNEGSKA (reference sequence). The V and J ends lost 6 bases and 7 bases, in that order; junction bases with no gene match: 12. The CDR3 consists of 16 residues. The CDR3 reads CSAQRASGREGGELFF. For the CDR3, the DNA is TGCAGTGCCCAGAGGGCTAGCGGGAGGGAAGGCGGGGAGCTGTTTTTT.

This clonotype showed up many times. V and J are TRBV6-6 and TRBJ2-7, with 12 bases that match TRBD1. In germline, CDR1 is MNHNY, CDR2 SVGAGI (reference sequence). The CDR3 is made up of 16 amino acids. V trimming: 0 bases; J trimming: 2 bases; junction bases outside the gene matches: 2. Here the CDR3 DNA reads TGTGCCAGCAGTTACTCGGGGACAGGGGGCGCCTACGAGCAGTACTTC. Protein: CASSYSGTGGAYEQYF.